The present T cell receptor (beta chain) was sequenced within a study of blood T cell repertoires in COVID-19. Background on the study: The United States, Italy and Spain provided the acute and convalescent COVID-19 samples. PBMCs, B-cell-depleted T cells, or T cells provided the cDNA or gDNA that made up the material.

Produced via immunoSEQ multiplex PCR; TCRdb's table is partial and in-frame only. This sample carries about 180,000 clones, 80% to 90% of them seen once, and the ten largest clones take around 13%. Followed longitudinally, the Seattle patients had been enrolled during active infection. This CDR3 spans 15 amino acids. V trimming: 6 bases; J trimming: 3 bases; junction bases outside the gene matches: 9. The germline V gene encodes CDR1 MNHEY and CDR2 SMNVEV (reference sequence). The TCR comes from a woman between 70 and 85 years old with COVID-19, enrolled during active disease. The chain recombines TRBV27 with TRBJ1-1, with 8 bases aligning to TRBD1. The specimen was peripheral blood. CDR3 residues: CASRPGQGPYTEAFF. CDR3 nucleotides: TGTGCCAGCAGACCAGGACAGGGCCCATACACTGAAGCTTTCTTT.